The T cell receptor (beta chain) described here comes from a study of blood T cell repertoires in COVID-19. Across the study: Whether acute or convalescent, the COVID-19 samples came from the United States, Italy and Spain. PBMCs, B-cell-depleted T cells, or T cells provided the cDNA or gDNA that made up the material.

Seattle patients were enrolled during active infection and followed longitudinally. Germline CDR1 reads SEHNR; CDR2 reads FQNEAQ (reference sequence). The ends lost 3 bases at V and 6 bases at J; junction bases unmatched: 3. The CDR3 extends over 15 amino acids. Libraries were prepared by immunoSEQ multiplex PCR; TCRdb keeps only in-frame clonotypes and omits some of them. The repertoire holds approximately 210,000 clones, around 84% seen once, with 10% in the top ten. The TCR comes from a woman aged 80 or older with COVID-19, enrolled during active disease. Sequencing was carried out using peripheral blood. The chain is built from TRBV7-9 and TRBJ2-1; 12 bases align to TRBD2. CDR3 region: CASSFLAGGPNEQFF. CDR3 sequence (DNA): TGTGCCAGCAGCTTCCTAGCGGGGGGGCCCAATGAGCAGTTCTTC.